The clone carrying this TCR beta chain came up many times. Its antigen remains unidentified. This record comes from a study of vaccination effects on CD4 cells after COVID-19. Study-wide results and limits: Only 1 of 255 vaccine-induced clones from healthy vaccinees cross-reacted with common cold coronaviruses. Late in the post-vaccination period, infection-induced and vaccine-induced clones underwent marked clonal contraction.

Assay used: immunoSEQ multiplex PCR; TCRdb lists only in-frame clones, some missing. There are more than 50,000 clones in the sample; under 80% occur only once, and around 0.9% lies in the top ten. Viral peptide pools were used in the ViraFEST assay to expand antigen-specific CD4+ T cells, and sequencing came afterward. Isolating CD4+ T cells followed ten to eleven days of culture. Either the BNT162b2 or mRNA-1273 vaccine was given to participants in two doses. Each vaccine recipient was nucleocapsid antibody negative and had no prior SARS-CoV-2 infection. The researchers cultured 1.5 million to 2.5 million PBMC per well with 9.5 to 10 IU/ml IL-2 and 7.5 to 10 ug/ml peptides. The CDR3 runs to 15 residues. Germline V gene sequence: CDR1 SGDLS, CDR2 YYNGEE. V lost 4 bases, J lost 1 base, and 7 bases stayed unmatched.

The source of this sequence is a human donor who received a COVID-19 vaccine. The sample in question was CD4+ T cells from PBMCs cultured with HCoV-OC43 spike peptides, obtained after COVID-19 vaccination. As for subset: HCoV-OC43 spike overlapping peptide pool stimulation. The genes are TRBV9 and TRBJ1-1, with 7 bases identical to TRBD1. CDR3 coding DNA: TGTGCCAGCAGCACCCGGGACAGACAGAACACTGAAGCTTTCTTT. Encoded protein: CASSTRDRQNTEAFF.